This is a list of T cell receptor beta chains from one sample in a study of TIL therapy for anti-PD-1-resistant metastatic lung cancer. The table came from immunoSEQ multiplex PCR; TCRdb's copy has only in-frame clones and leaves some out. Among tens of thousands of clones, around 77% were seen once, and the ten largest hold 7% to 9%. This specimen was tumor tissue, taken at baseline. These receptors originate from a person between 30 and 80 years old with non-small cell lung cancer. Each CDR3 is given with its conserved first and last residue. Fields, in order: clone size, V gene, D gene, J gene, CDR3 protein, CDR3 DNA. D genes are given only for firm matches. Rows give clone size only sometimes, using once, few, many, or a class for an expanded clone.

size: .
V: TRBV13
D: TRBD1
J: TRBJ1-5
CDR3: CASSLGTGSNQPQHF
DNA: TGTGCCAGCAGCCTGGGGACAGGTAGCAATCAGCCCCAGCATTTT

size: .
V: TRBV30
D: .
J: TRBJ1-5
CDR3: CAWSVQGVVWRNQPQHF
DNA: TGTGCCTGGAGTGTACAGGGTGTAGTATGGCGCAATCAGCCCCAGCATTTT

size: .
V: TRBV9
D: .
J: TRBJ2-7
CDR3: CASSVAGYSYEQYF
DNA: TGTGCCAGCAGCGTAGCGGGGTATTCCTACGAGCAGTACTTC

size: .
V: TRBV5-5
D: .
J: TRBJ1-5
CDR3: CASSWGADQPQHF
DNA: TGTGCCAGCAGCTGGGGTGCTGATCAGCCCCAGCATTTT

size: .
V: TRBV20-1
D: .
J: TRBJ2-7
CDR3: CSAREFYEQYF
DNA: TGCAGTGCTAGAGAATTCTACGAGCAGTACTTC

size: .
V: TRBV7-6
D: .
J: TRBJ1-5
CDR3: CASSLAGTGIVNQPQHF
DNA: TGTGCCAGCAGCTTAGCGGGGACTGGGATTGTCAATCAGCCCCAGCATTTT

size: .
V: TRBV5-4
D: .
J: TRBJ1-3
CDR3: CASLGSGNTIYF
DNA: TGTGCCAGCCTCGGGTCCGGAAACACCATATATTTT

size: .
V: TRBV6-1
D: .
J: TRBJ2-7
CDR3: CASIRRTCYEQYF
DNA: TGTGCCAGCATTAGACGTACCTGCTACGAGCAGTACTTC

size: few
V: TRBV10-2
D: .
J: TRBJ1-4
CDR3: CASSEISGPTNEKLFF
DNA: TGCGCCAGCAGTGAGATTTCCGGTCCTACTAATGAAAAACTGTTTTTT

size: few
V: TRBV9
D: .
J: TRBJ1-6
CDR3: CASSVEVGLDTSPLHF
DNA: TGTGCCAGCAGCGTCGAGGTCGGTCTGGATACTTCACCCCTCCACTTT

size: .
V: TRBV6-5
D: .
J: TRBJ2-7
CDR3: CASSYSDTNLSYEQYF
DNA: TGTGCCAGCAGTTACTCCGACACGAACCTCTCCTACGAGCAGTACTTC

size: .
V: TRBV4-3
D: .
J: TRBJ2-3
CDR3: CASSQELFRTDTQYF
DNA: TGCGCCAGCAGCCAAGAACTGTTTCGCACAGATACGCAGTATTTT

size: .
V: TRBV2
D: .
J: TRBJ2-3
CDR3: CASSDRSTDTQYF
DNA: TGTGCCAGCAGTGATCGTTCCACAGATACGCAGTATTTT

size: .
V: TRBV28
D: .
J: TRBJ1-1
CDR3: CASTIPGGRAFF
DNA: TGTGCCAGCACTATACCCGGGGGGCGGGCTTTCTTT

size: .
V: TRBV11-3
D: TRBD1
J: TRBJ2-1
CDR3: CASSPTGGLGEQFF
DNA: TGTGCCAGCAGTCCAACAGGGGGGCTTGGCGAGCAGTTCTTC

size: .
V: TRBV6-5
D: .
J: TRBJ1-2
CDR3: CASSYLRGGGGYTF
DNA: TGTGCCAGCAGTTACCTCAGGGGTGGTGGTGGCTACACCTTC

size: .
V: TRBV2
D: .
J: TRBJ2-4
CDR3: CAVLQGAKNIQYF
DNA: TGTGCCGTCCTCCAGGGAGCCAAAAACATTCAGTACTTC

size: .
V: TRBV2
D: .
J: TRBJ2-4
CDR3: CASEEVLAKNIQYF
DNA: TGTGCCAGCGAGGAAGTACTAGCCAAAAACATTCAGTACTTC

size: once
V: TRBV7-8
D: .
J: TRBJ2-7
CDR3: CASSLDRSSYEQYF
DNA: TGTGCCAGCAGCTTGGACCGAAGCTCCTACGAGCAGTACTTC

size: few
V: TRBV25-1
D: TRBD1
J: TRBJ1-3
CDR3: CASSERKGDSGNTIYF
DNA: TGTGCCAGCAGTGAAAGAAAGGGGGACAGCGGAAACACCATATATTTT

size: once
V: TRBV5-8
D: .
J: TRBJ2-6
CDR3: CASSPQQGAGANVLTF
DNA: TGTGCCAGCAGCCCCCAACAGGGAGCTGGGGCCAACGTCCTGACTTTC

size: once
V: TRBV4-1
D: TRBD2
J: TRBJ2-7
CDR3: CASSHETSDFFSYEQYF
DNA: TGCGCCAGCAGCCATGAGACTAGCGATTTCTTCTCCTACGAGCAGTACTTC

size: .
V: TRBV7-6
D: .
J: TRBJ2-7
CDR3: CASSLARSYEQYF
DNA: TGTGCCAGCAGCTTAGCCAGATCCTACGAGCAGTACTTC

size: .
V: TRBV7-8
D: TRBD1
J: TRBJ2-5
CDR3: CASCRGRQETQYF
DNA: TGTGCCAGCTGCAGGGGGCGTCAAGAGACCCAGTACTTC

size: .
V: TRBV4-3
D: .
J: TRBJ2-3
CDR3: CASSQVAPRADRTDTQYF
DNA: TGCGCCAGCAGCCAAGTGGCCCCCCGGGCCGATCGCACAGATACGCAGTATTTT

size: few
V: TRBV30
D: TRBD1
J: TRBJ1-5
CDR3: CAWSPRTGRGPQHF
DNA: TGTGCCTGGAGTCCTAGGACAGGGAGAGGGCCCCAGCATTTT

size: .
V: TRBV9
D: .
J: TRBJ2-5
CDR3: CASSVVAGAQETQYF
DNA: TGTGCCAGCAGCGTAGTGGCGGGGGCCCAGGAGACCCAGTACTTC

size: once
V: TRBV7-9
D: .
J: TRBJ2-1
CDR3: CASSPPTGRGTYNEQFF
DNA: TGTGCCAGCAGCCCCCCAACGGGACGGGGGACTTACAATGAGCAGTTCTTC

size: .
V: TRBV27
D: TRBD2
J: TRBJ2-1
CDR3: CASSYSGGVYNEQFF
DNA: TGTGCCAGCAGTTATAGCGGGGGGGTCTACAATGAGCAGTTCTTC

size: .
V: TRBV12-2
D: .
J: TRBJ1-4
CDR3: CASRLTPTQENEKLFF
DNA: TGTGCAAGTCGCCTAACCCCGACGCAGGAAAATGAAAAACTGTTTTTT

size: few
V: TRBV6-1
D: TRBD1
J: TRBJ2-7
CDR3: CASSESGQGSYEQYF
DNA: TGTGCCAGCAGTGAATCCGGACAGGGCTCCTACGAGCAGTACTTC

size: .
V: TRBV5-5
D: .
J: TRBJ1-6
CDR3: CASSQDSIASPLHF
DNA: TGTGCCAGCAGCCAAGACAGTATTGCTTCACCCCTCCACTTT

size: medium-sized
V: TRBV7-2
D: .
J: TRBJ2-7
CDR3: CASSPEYRGKQYF
DNA: TGTGCCAGCAGCCCAGAATATAGGGGGAAGCAGTACTTC